This T cell receptor (beta chain) was found in a study of T cell repertoires in cytomegalovirus infection. This clonotype was seen repeatedly, ten times or more. TCRdb re-derived calls from the reads in MiXCR, one entry per CDR3 protein. The table records roughly 200,000 distinct CDR3 sequences, 17% of them present only once. This CDR3 is built from 13 residues. CDR1 SGHVS and CDR2 FNYEAQ come from the germline V gene. The V and J ends lost 4 bases and 6 bases respectively, with 13 bases between them. The sequenced sample was CD8+ T cells from PBMCs. The sequence was obtained from a human donor in good health (CMV status not recorded). Some clones in this sample may be carry-over from other donors' samples. V and J are TRBV7-6 and TRBJ2-7; no definite D call. The CDR3: CASSSLSGFEQYF. The CDR3 DNA is TGTGCCAGCAGCTCGTTATCAGGTTTCGAGCAGTACTTC.